Shown below are 8 T cell receptor beta chains from a single sample sequenced in a study of metastatic and nonmetastatic thyroid tumors. With MiXCR, TCRdb called clones anew from the PCR reads. The data show around 64,000 clones, about 4% seen once. Prior to thyroid surgery, none of the patients had received any treatment. The specimen sequenced was blood. All receptors come from a female donor with papillary thyroid cancer or a benign thyroid nodule (not recorded which). Some clones in this sample may be carry-over from other donors' samples.

On this clone itself: Given a much more abundant clone one base away, this may be a read error. Other nucleotide sequences in the sample specify the same CDR3. The genes are TRBV3-1 and TRBJ2-3; 11 bases fit TRBD2. Germline V gene lookup returns CDR1 LGHDT and CDR2 YNNKEL (reference sequence). This CDR3 has 16 amino acids. J lost 2 bases, V lost 4 bases, and 5 bases had no gene match. This CDR3 reads CASSLTSGRHTDTQYF. The CDR3 DNA follows: TGTGCCAGCAGCCTAACTAGCGGGAGACACACAGATACGCAGTATTTT.

This clone was observed many times. The J gene is TRBJ1-2, the V gene TRBV20-1; maybe TRBD1 (6 bases). This CDR3 comprises 15 residues. Germline CDR1 is DFQATT and CDR2 is SNEGSKA (reference sequence). Between the trimmed V and J ends, which lost 1 base and 7 bases, there was a span of 19 bases. The CDR3 nucleotides read TGCAGTGCTAGAGTAGCTACTCGGACAGCGGGTGGCTACACCTTC. Translated: CSARVATRTAGGYTF.

This clone came up many times. The chain combines TRBV18 with TRBJ1-3; D gene unclear. V shed 4 bases and J shed 0 bases, with 10 bases lying between them. CDR3 length equals 15 residues. Germline CDR1 and CDR2: KGHSH and LQKENI. Written as DNA, the CDR3 is TGTGCCAGCTCACTCCCTGACAACTCTGGAAACACCATATATTTT. It yields the protein CASSLPDNSGNTIYF.

On this clone itself: One end of the junction is discordant with germline, which a read error may explain. This chain joins TRBV2 and TRBJ2-7; D might be TRBD2 (6 bases). Germline CDR1 and CDR2: SNHLY and FYNNEI. The CDR3 covers 15 residues. The CDR3 is CAGSELFSGPYEQYF. For the CDR3, the DNA is TGTGCCGGCAGTGAATTGTTTAGCGGCCCCTACGAGCAGTACTTC. The variable domain in full, with the rest retrieved from reference TRBV2 and TRBJ2-7, is EPEVTQTPSHQVTQMGQEVILRCVPISNHLYFYWYRQILGQKVEFLVSFYNNEISEKSEIFDDQFSVERPDGSNFTLKIRSTKLEDSAMYFCAGSELFSGPYEQYFGPGTRLTVT.

This clone has just a few counts. The V and J genes are TRBV9 and TRBJ2-3, with 8 bases that match TRBD1. V lost 2 bases and J lost 7; bases outside the gene matches: 9. The germline CDR1 and CDR2 sequences are SGDLS and YYNGEE. The length of the CDR3 is 15 residues. The CDR3 sequence is CASSVSGGEGYTQYF. CDR3 DNA: TGTGCCAGCAGCGTGTCAGGGGGCGAGGGTTATACGCAGTATTTT.

This clone was detected only a few times. This sequence joins TRBV27 and TRBJ1-5; D ambiguous. Germline V gene sequence: CDR1 MNHEY, CDR2 SMNVEV (reference sequence). Between the trimmed V and J ends, which lost 6 bases and 0 bases, there was a span of 12 bases. The CDR3 consists of 15 residues. CDR3 residues: CASRRHSYSNQPQHF. As DNA, the CDR3 is TGTGCCAGCAGGAGACATAGCTATAGCAATCAGCCCCAGCATTTT.

In this sample, this clone turned up many times. The genes are TRBV6-1 and TRBJ2-7, with a possible D match to TRBD1 (6 bases). Looked up from germline, CDR1 is MNHNS and CDR2 is SASEGT. The CDR3 covers 14 residues. Trimming left V 1 base short and J 3 bases short, with 10 bases between. Here the CDR3 DNA reads TGTGCCAGCAGTGAAGGTTGGGGGCGCTACGAGCAGTACTTC. As protein: CASSEGWGRYEQYF.

The rearrangement links TRBV18 to TRBJ2-3; 7 positions match TRBD1. The CDR3 extends over 16 amino acids. Unmatched junction bases numbered 11, after V lost 3 bases and J lost 5 bases. Germline CDR1 and CDR2: KGHSH and LQKENI. The CDR3 nucleotides are TGTGCCAGCTCACCGATAAGAAGGGGGCTAGGAGATACGCAGTATTTT. Translation gives CASSPIRRGLGDTQYF.